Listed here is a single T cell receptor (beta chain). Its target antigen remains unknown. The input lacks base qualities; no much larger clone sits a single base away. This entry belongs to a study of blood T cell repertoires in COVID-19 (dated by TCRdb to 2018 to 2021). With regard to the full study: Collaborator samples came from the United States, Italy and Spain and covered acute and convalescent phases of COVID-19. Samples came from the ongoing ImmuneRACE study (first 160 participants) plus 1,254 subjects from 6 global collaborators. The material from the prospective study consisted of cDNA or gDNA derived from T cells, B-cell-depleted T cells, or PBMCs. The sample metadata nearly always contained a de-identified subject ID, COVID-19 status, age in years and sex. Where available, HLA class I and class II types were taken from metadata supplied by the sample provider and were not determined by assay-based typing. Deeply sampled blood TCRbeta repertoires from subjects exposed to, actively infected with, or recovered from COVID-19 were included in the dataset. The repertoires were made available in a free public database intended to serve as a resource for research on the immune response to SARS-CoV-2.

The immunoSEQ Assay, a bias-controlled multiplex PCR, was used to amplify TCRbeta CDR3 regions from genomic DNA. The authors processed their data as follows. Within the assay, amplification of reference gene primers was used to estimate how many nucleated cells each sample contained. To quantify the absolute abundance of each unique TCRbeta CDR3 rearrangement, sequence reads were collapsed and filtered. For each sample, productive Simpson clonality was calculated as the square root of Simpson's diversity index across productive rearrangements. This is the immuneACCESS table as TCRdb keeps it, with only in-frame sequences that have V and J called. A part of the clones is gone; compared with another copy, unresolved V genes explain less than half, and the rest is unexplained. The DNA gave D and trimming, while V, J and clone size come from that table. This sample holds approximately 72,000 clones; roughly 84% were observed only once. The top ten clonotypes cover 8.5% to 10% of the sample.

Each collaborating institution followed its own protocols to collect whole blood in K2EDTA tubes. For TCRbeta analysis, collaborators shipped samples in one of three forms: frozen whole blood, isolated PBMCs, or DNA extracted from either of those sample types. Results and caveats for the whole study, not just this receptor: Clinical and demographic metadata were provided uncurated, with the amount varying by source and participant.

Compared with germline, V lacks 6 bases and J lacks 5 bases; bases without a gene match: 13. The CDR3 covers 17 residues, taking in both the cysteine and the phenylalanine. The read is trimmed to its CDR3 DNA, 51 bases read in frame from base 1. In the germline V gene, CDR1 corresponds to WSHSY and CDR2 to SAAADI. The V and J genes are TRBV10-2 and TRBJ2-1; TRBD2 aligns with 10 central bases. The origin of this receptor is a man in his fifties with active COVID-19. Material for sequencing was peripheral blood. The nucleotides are TGCGCCAGCAGGGGGGCCCCGGGACTAGCGTCCAACAATGAGCAGTTCTTC. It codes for CASRGAPGLASNNEQFF.